This T cell receptor (beta chain) is from a study of blood T cell repertoires in COVID-19. About the study: T cells, B-cell-depleted T cells, or PBMCs supplied cDNA or gDNA.

In germline, CDR1 is SGHNT, CDR2 YENEEA. V was pared by 8 bases and J by 5 bases, with 4 bases of the junction left unmatched. The CDR3 is 13 residues long. In the study's own analysis: Using reference gene primer amplification, nucleated cell counts were estimated. Using immunoSEQ multiplex PCR, the repertoire was profiled, and TCRdb retains in-frame clones only, with some absent. The D gene and trimming were derived from the DNA, and the V and J assignments and clone size from that table. The table shows tens of thousands of clones, with around nine tenths occurring only once. This chain connects TRBV11-3 to TRBJ2-1, with TRBD2 identical over 9 bases. The specimen was peripheral blood. This clonotype was sampled from a woman in her sixties with acute or convalescent COVID-19. The CDR3 sequence: CASGKRGDNEQFF. The CDR3 DNA reads as TGTGCCAGCGGCAAGCGGGGGGACAATGAGCAGTTCTTC. The full variable domain, completed using reference TRBV11-3 and TRBJ2-1, is EAGVVQSPRYKIIEKKQPVAFWCNPISGHNTLYWYLQNLGQGPELLIRYENEEAVDDSQLPKDRFSAERLKGVDSTLKIQPAELGDSAVYLCASGKRGDNEQFFGPGTRLTVL.